Following are 28 T cell receptor beta chains from one sample sequenced in a study of cytomegalovirus exposure and HLA in healthy donors. Vbeta (60) and Jbeta (13) primers were used in the PCR. Here immunoSEQ multiplex PCR was the method, and the copy in TCRdb shows in-frame clones only, minus some. Of 140,000 to 150,000 clones listed, 78% are singletons. Sequenced input: PBMCs. The source is a female donor in good health and CMV-seronegative.

This chain connects TRBV7-2 to TRBJ2-5; 7 positions agree with TRBD1. The V gene end was trimmed by 8 bases and the J gene end by 5 bases; junction bases not matched to a gene: 11. This CDR3 region has 14 residues. Per germline, CDR1 SGHTA and CDR2 FQGNSA. CDR3 in DNA: TGTGCCAGCGGCCCAAGCGACAGGGCCGAGACCCAGTACTTC. As protein: CASGPSDRAETQYF.

Here the CDR3 DNA reads TGTGCCAGTAGTATAGCAGGGAACACCGGGGAGCTGTTTTTT. Translating it yields CASSIAGNTGELFF. The rearrangement joins TRBV19 to TRBJ2-2; D gene ambiguous. The CDR3 has 14 amino acids. From germline, CDR1 is LNHDA and CDR2 SQIVND (reference sequence). Trimming took off 1 base at V and 1 base at J, with 4 bases between the two ends.

The J gene is TRBJ2-7, the V gene TRBV20-1; D not certain. Germline loops: CDR1 DFQATT, CDR2 SNEGSKA (reference sequence). V was shortened by 3 bases and J by 3 bases, with 6 bases between the two germline ends. This CDR3 is built from 11 residues. The CDR3 DNA reads TGCAGTGCTAGTGACAACTACGAGCAGTACTTC. Its protein product is CSASDNYEQYF.

This clone was counted a few times. This sequence joins TRBV18 and TRBJ2-4; 9 bases align to TRBD1. The CDR3 loop spans 14 amino acids. Germline values: CDR1 KGHSH, CDR2 LQKENI. With V trimmed by 6 bases and J by 8 bases, 8 bases remained unmatched. This CDR3 reads CASSPQTGGDIQYF. CDR3 nucleotides: TGTGCCAGCTCTCCCCAGACAGGGGGGGACATTCAGTACTTC.

This chain joins TRBV15 and TRBJ1-5, with D tentatively TRBD1 (5 bases). CDR1 is LNHNV and CDR2 is YYDKDF in the germline V gene (reference sequence). CDR3 length equals 14 residues. V was pared by 1 base and J by 5 bases, with 9 bases between. DNA for the CDR3: TGTGCCACCAGCAGAGTCGGAGGGGATCAGCCCCAGCATTTT. It yields the protein CATSRVGGDQPQHF.

The rearrangement uses TRBV27 and TRBJ1-1; 8 nucleotides line up with TRBD1. This CDR3 comprises 14 residues. Unmatched junction bases numbered 6, after V lost 5 bases and J lost 4 bases. Germline V gene data show CDR1 as MNHEY and CDR2 as SMNVEV (reference sequence). This CDR3 is CASSIDRGSTEAFF. The CDR3 bases are TGTGCCAGCAGTATAGACAGGGGCTCCACTGAAGCTTTCTTT.

The table lists this clone with a few counts. The CDR3 DNA is TGTGCCAGCGCCTACGGACAGTCATTCACAGATACGCAGTATTTT. It is translated as CASAYGQSFTDTQYF. This chain links TRBV6-6 with TRBJ2-3; tentatively, D is TRBD1 (6 bases). CDR3 length equals 15 residues. Deletions cut 8 bases from V and 2 bases from J, with 17 bases between. Germline CDR1 is MNHNY and CDR2 is SVGAGI (reference sequence).

The chain has TRBV6-1 and TRBJ2-7; D might be TRBD1 (6 bases). The CDR3 sequence is 14 residues long. Germline V gene data show CDR1 as MNHNS and CDR2 as SASEGT. Trimming took off 5 bases at V and 1 base at J, with 12 bases between the two ends. CDR3 sequence: CASSTRGQSYEQYF. As DNA, the CDR3 is TGTGCCAGCAGTACACGGGGACAATCCTACGAGCAGTACTTC.

A few counts support this clone. V is TRBV6-1 and J is TRBJ1-1; 10 nucleotides agree with TRBD1. In germline, CDR1 is MNHNS, CDR2 SASEGT. The CDR3 spans 13 residues. V lost 6 bases to trimming and J lost 5 bases; unmatched junction nucleotides: 3. CDR3 DNA: TGTGCCAGCAGGTGGACAGGGGGGACTGAAGCTTTCTTT. This encodes CASRWTGGTEAFF.

The rearrangement links TRBV19 to TRBJ1-1, with TRBD1 as a possible D gene (5 bases). The CDR3 length is 15 residues. Trimming pared 6 bases from V and 4 bases from J, leaving 18 bases between. CDR1 is LNHDA and CDR2 is SQIVND in the germline V gene (reference sequence). The CDR3, as DNA: TGTGCCAGTAGAGAAACTCTGGGGGGATCCACTGAAGCTTTCTTT. This translates into CASRETLGGSTEAFF.

This chain connects TRBV10-3 to TRBJ2-5; weak D call: TRBD1 (5 bases). The CDR3 is made up of 13 amino acids. V shed 6 bases and J shed 4 bases, with 12 bases lying between them. Germline CDR1 reads ENHRY; CDR2 reads SYGVKD. Written as DNA, the CDR3 is TGTGCCATCAGCGCAGGGTGGCGAGAGACCCAGTACTTC. Its protein product is CAISAGWRETQYF.

The rearrangement uses TRBV2 and TRBJ1-2; tentative D call: TRBD1 (6 bases). The germline V gene encodes CDR1 SNHLY and CDR2 FYNNEI. The CDR3 is 13 amino acids. Trimming cost V 5 bases and J 2 bases, with 9 bases left between them. The CDR3 loop is CASSRTANYGYTF. CDR3 in DNA: TGTGCCAGCAGTAGGACAGCAAACTATGGCTACACCTTC.

This clone is a singleton in its sample. V usage is TRBV5-1 and J usage is TRBJ1-1; D unclear. CDR3 length equals 16 residues. In germline, CDR1 is SGHRS, CDR2 YFSETQ. The ends were cut back, 2 bases at V and 2 bases at J, with 16 bases in the middle. The CDR3 loop reads CASSFYFGPLNTEAFF. CDR3 nucleotide sequence: TGCGCCAGCAGCTTTTATTTTGGGCCTCTAAACACTGAAGCTTTCTTT.

V and J are TRBV4-3 and TRBJ1-2; D remains ambiguous. Germline values: CDR1 LGHNA, CDR2 YSLEER. V lost 0 bases and J 4 bases, leaving 9 bases between the germline ends. This CDR3 region has 14 residues. CDR3 sequence (DNA): TGCGCCAGCAGCCAAGATTCTATGAGCTATGGCTACACCTTC. This gives the protein CASSQDSMSYGYTF.

This clone was recorded only once. The CDR3 nucleotides read TGTGCCAGCAGTGAATCAGGGGGCAGGAGGACAGATACGCAGTATTTT. The encoded protein is CASSESGGRRTDTQYF. This chain uses TRBV6-1 with TRBJ2-3; 8 bases are a match to TRBD1. This CDR3 comprises 16 residues. The V gene's germline CDR1 is MNHNS and CDR2 SASEGT. Trimming at V came to 2 bases and at J to 3 bases, leaving 7 bases not matched to a gene.

The CDR3 spells CASSLGTHAGLETQYF. The CDR3 DNA is TGTGCCAGCAGCTTAGGCACGCATGCAGGGTTGGAGACCCAGTACTTC. V and J are TRBV7-9 and TRBJ2-5; tentatively, D is TRBD1 (5 bases). CDR3 size: 16 residues. CDR1 is SEHNR, CDR2 FQNEAQ, per germline (reference sequence). Trimming pared 1 base from V and 5 bases from J, leaving 17 bases between.

Only a few counts were recorded for this clone. The chain couples TRBV9 to TRBJ1-1, with D hard to call. The V end was cut by 0 bases, the J end by 0 bases, with 12 bases between. The CDR3 loop spans 16 amino acids. The V gene's germline CDR1 is SGDLS and CDR2 YYNGEE. Here the CDR3 DNA reads TGTGCCAGCAGCGTAGTACCTAACCTCATGAACACTGAAGCTTTCTTT. It specifies CASSVVPNLMNTEAFF. Full variable domain (remainder filled in from reference TRBV9 and TRBJ1-1): DSGVTQTPKHLITATGQRVTLRCSPRSGDLSVYWYQQSLDQGLQFLIQYYNGEERAKGNILERFSAQQFPDLHSELNLSSLELGDSALYFCASSVVPNLMNTEAFFGQGTRLTVV.

This clone was seen once. Other DNA sequences within the sample encode an identical CDR3. The chain carries TRBV9 and TRBJ1-5; D possibly corresponds to TRBD1 (6 bases). This CDR3 spans 17 amino acids. CDR1 is SGDLS, CDR2 YYNGEE, per germline. V was shortened by 0 bases and J by 1 base, with 14 bases between the two germline ends. This chain's CDR3 is CASSVATGQKSNQPQHF. The CDR3 DNA sequence: TGTGCCAGCAGCGTAGCTACAGGACAGAAAAGCAATCAGCCCCAGCATTTT.

The V gene is TRBV19, the J gene TRBJ2-1; no reliable D call. The length of the CDR3 is 13 residues. Trimming shortened V by 5 bases and J by 0 bases, and 5 bases separated the two germline ends. Germline V lookup: CDR1 LNHDA, CDR2 SQIVND (reference sequence). The CDR3 reads CASSPHSYNEQFF. The DNA of the CDR3 is TGTGCCAGTAGTCCCCACTCCTACAATGAGCAGTTCTTC. Based on the CDR3 plus reference TRBV19 and TRBJ2-1, the full variable domain is DGGITQSPKYLFRKEGQNVTLSCEQNLNHDAMYWYRQDPGQGLRLIYYSQIVNDFQKGDIAEGYSVSREKKESFPLTVTSAQKNPTAFYLCASSPHSYNEQFFGPGTRLTVL.

This clone has more than one count but fewer than ten. The rearrangement uses TRBV5-1 and TRBJ1-5, with D unresolved. The germline gives CDR1 SGHRS, CDR2 YFSETQ. Trimming cost V 0 bases and J 2 bases, with 18 bases left between them. CDR3 length equals 18 residues. As DNA, the CDR3 is TGCGCCAGCAGCTTGGCGGCCACGGGTCGGTGCGGCAATCAGCCCCAGCATTTT. Translation gives CASSLAATGRCGNQPQHF. The full variable domain, its missing parts supplied by reference TRBV5-1 and TRBJ1-5, is KAGVTQTPRYLIKTRGQQVTLSCSPISGHRSVSWYQQTPGQGLQFLFEYFSETQRNKGNFPGRFSGRQFSNSRSEMNVSTLELGDSALYLCASSLAATGRCGNQPQHFGDGTRLSIL.

The chain uses TRBV7-9 and TRBJ1-2, with TRBD1 as a possible D gene (6 bases). V lost 3 bases, J lost 0 bases, and 11 bases lay in between. CDR3 size: 15 residues. CDR1 SEHNR and CDR2 FQNEAQ come from the germline V gene (reference sequence). CDR3 in amino acids: CASSFGQSANYGYTF. DNA of the CDR3: TGTGCCAGCAGCTTTGGACAGAGCGCTAACTATGGCTACACCTTC.

The table lists this clone with a count of one. This rearrangement joins TRBV5-4 to TRBJ2-3; D is unresolved. Germline CDR1 and CDR2: SGHNT and YYREEE (reference sequence). Trimming shortened V by 0 bases and J by 0 bases, and 8 bases separated the two germline ends. The CDR3 sequence is 15 residues long. CDR3 amino acids: CASSLVHPSTDTQYF. The CDR3 nucleotides are TGTGCCAGCAGCTTGGTACACCCTAGCACAGATACGCAGTATTTT.

The chain couples TRBV30 to TRBJ1-2; D is ambiguous. The germline gives CDR1 GTSNPN, CDR2 SVGIG (reference sequence). The CDR3 extends over 13 amino acids. V lost 3 bases, J lost 4 bases, and 12 bases lay in between. CDR3 in amino acids: CAWRPGGSYGYTF. The DNA of the CDR3 is TGTGCCTGGAGACCTGGAGGGAGCTATGGCTACACCTTC. Full variable domain (remainder filled in from reference TRBV30 and TRBJ1-2): SQTIHQWPATLVQPVGSPLSLECTVEGTSNPNLYWYRQAAGRGLQLLFYSVGIGQISSEVPQNLSASRPQDRQFILSSKKLLLSDSGFYLCAWRPGGSYGYTFGSGTRLTVV.

V and J are TRBV29-1 and TRBJ1-1; the D gene is possibly TRBD1 (6 bases). The V gene lost 8 bases and the J gene lost 9 bases, with 13 bases spanning the gap. Per germline, CDR1 SQVTM and CDR2 ANQGSEA. The CDR3 has 10 residues. As DNA, the CDR3 is TGCAGCATTGGACAGTGCCAAGCTTTCTTT. Residues: CSIGQCQAFF. The full variable domain, rest sourced from reference TRBV29-1 and TRBJ1-1, is SAVISQKPSRDICQRGTSLTIQCQVDSQVTMMFWYRQQPGQSLTLIATANQGSEATYESGFVIDKFPISRPNLTFSTLTVSNMSPEDSSIYLCSIGQCQAFFGQGTRLTVV.

The chain combines TRBV6-1 with TRBJ2-7, with TRBD2 as a possible D gene (5 bases). Germline V gene lookup returns CDR1 MNHNS and CDR2 SASEGT. CDR3 length equals 13 residues. V was trimmed by 8 bases and J by 3 bases, leaving 14 bases between them. CDR3 coding DNA: TGTGCCAGCCAGACTGGGAGAGACTACGAGCAGTACTTC. It specifies CASQTGRDYEQYF.

This rearrangement joins TRBV7-9 to TRBJ1-5, with D possibly being TRBD1 (6 bases). The germline V gene encodes CDR1 SEHNR and CDR2 FQNEAQ (reference sequence). The CDR3 length is 14 residues. V was cut by 5 bases and J by 4 bases, with 12 bases left in between. Here the CDR3 reads CASSRGAFNQPQHF. In DNA, the CDR3 is TGTGCCAGCAGCCGGGGGGCCTTTAATCAGCCCCAGCATTTT.

The CDR3 is CASSLEQSYNSPLHF. CDR3 in DNA: TGCGCCAGCAGCTTGGAACAGAGCTATAATTCACCCCTCCACTTT. The genes are TRBV5-1 and TRBJ1-6; D ambiguous. The germline V and J ends were trimmed by 0 bases and 3 bases, with 7 bases remaining between them. The CDR3 spans 15 residues. The germline V gene encodes CDR1 SGHRS and CDR2 YFSETQ.

The chain couples TRBV5-1 to TRBJ1-5; TRBD1 might be the D (5 bases). CDR3 length: 13 residues. Germline-derived CDR1 and CDR2 are SGHRS and YFSETQ. The V end was cut by 2 bases, the J end by 5 bases, with 8 bases between. CDR3 nucleotides: TGCGCCAGCAGCTTATCACAGGATCAGCCCCAGCATTTT. Translating it yields CASSLSQDQPQHF.